Here is one T cell receptor (beta chain) with its context. This clonotype was observed a handful of times. Its cognate antigen has yet to be identified. No much larger clone is present one base from it, and per-base qualities are unavailable. Via the germline V gene (reference sequence), CDR1 is LGHDT and CDR2 YNNKEL. Trimming takes 1 base from V and 11 bases from J, and the germline ends sit 12 bases apart. The CDR3 holds 13 amino acids from the cysteine to the phenylalanine. Left in the record is the CDR3 DNA by itself, 39 bases read in frame from the first base. Libraries were built with RT-PCR. Sequencing used an Illumina MiSeq. TCRdb itself trimmed the public reads at Q25 with fastp, ran MiXCR and retained productive beta chains. A single entry per CDR3 protein holds the most common genes and DNA from its merged rows. The sample has hundreds of thousands of distinct CDR3 sequences on record, approximately 15% of them singletons. Together, the top ten hold just over 3.5% of the sample.

These data come from a study (dated by TCRdb to the mid-2010s). The rearrangement combines TRBV3-1 with TRBJ2-1; no D gene can be assigned with confidence. Source material: memory CD4+ T cells from blood. This TCR was recovered from a female donor in good health, serving as a healthy control. The DNA sequence is TGTGCCAGCAGCCAAGCCCTCGATGGCAAGCAGTTCTTC. It translates as CASSQALDGKQFF.